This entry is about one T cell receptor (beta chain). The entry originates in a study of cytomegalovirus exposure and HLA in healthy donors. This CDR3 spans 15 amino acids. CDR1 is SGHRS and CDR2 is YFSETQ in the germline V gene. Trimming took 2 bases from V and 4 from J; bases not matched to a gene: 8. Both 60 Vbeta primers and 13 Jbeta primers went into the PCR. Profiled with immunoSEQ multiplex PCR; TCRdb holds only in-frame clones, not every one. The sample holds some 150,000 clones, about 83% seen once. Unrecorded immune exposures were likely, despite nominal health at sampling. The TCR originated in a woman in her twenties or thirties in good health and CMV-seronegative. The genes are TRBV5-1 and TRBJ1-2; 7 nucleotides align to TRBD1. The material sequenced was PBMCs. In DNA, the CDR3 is TGCGCCAGCAGCTTCGGGACAGCACTTTCCTATGGCTACACCTTC. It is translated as CASSFGTALSYGYTF. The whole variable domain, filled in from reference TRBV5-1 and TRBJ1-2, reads KAGVTQTPRYLIKTRGQQVTLSCSPISGHRSVSWYQQTPGQGLQFLFEYFSETQRNKGNFPGRFSGRQFSNSRSEMNVSTLELGDSALYLCASSFGTALSYGYTFGSGTRLTVV.